This TCR beta chain was found in a study of CD8 T cells in ankylosing spondylitis. General study results and limits: The authors found the disease-linked clones to be CD8+ and relatively rare in peripheral blood. Characteristic of ankylosing spondylitis blood, it appeared, was a TCR beta motif comprising roughly 8 highly homologous variants. The study looked at matched synovial fluid samples from ankylosing spondylitis patients. Disease-linked clones were reported to be significantly enriched there. Earlier literature documents some of the motif variants in reactive arthritis synovial fluid and blood.

For this clonotype: The antigen remains unidentified.

Generation of TCR beta libraries employed quantitative 5'-RACE incorporating molecular barcodes. TCRdb used MiXCR to reprocess the 5' RACE reads, holding one entry per CDR3 protein. The table records about 330,000 distinct CDR3 sequences, 6.5% to 10% of them present only once. Looked up from germline, CDR1 is SQVTM and CDR2 is ANQGSEA. The V and J ends lost 5 bases and 2 bases respectively, with 12 bases between them. The CDR3 extends over 14 amino acids. The sequenced sample was blood, either unsorted or a sorted T cell fraction (not recorded which). This clonotype was sampled from a male donor with ankylosing spondylitis. The chain joins TRBV29-1 to TRBJ2-2; D is unresolved. The CDR3 nucleotides read TGCAGCGTTTATCCTATAGGCAACACCGGGGAGCTGTTTTTT. Protein product: CSVYPIGNTGELFF.